A selection of T cell receptor beta chains follows, all from one sample in a study of Ad26.COV2.S vaccination and SARS-CoV-2 variants. Sequenced by immunoSEQ multiplex PCR; TCRdb stores in-frame clones only, minus some. The sample lists 300,000 to 350,000 clones, roughly nine tenths occurring once. Sequencing used peripheral blood, obtained in a trial of Ad26.COV2.S vaccine versus placebo. The receptors derive from a person aged 18-65 years who received the Ad26.COV2.S COVID-19 vaccine or a placebo. Both conserved end residues are part of each CDR3.

>TRBV6-6|TRBJ2-5
CASSRTTGTGWILETQYF
>TRBV6-6|TRBJ1-5
CASSYGQGRSQPQHF
>TRBV6-5|TRBJ1-1
CASSYSELAIEAFF
>TRBV19|TRBJ2-5
CASSMTGGRQETQYF
>TRBV5-6|TRBJ2-7
CASSVKLVRPYEQYF
>TRBV29-1|TRBJ2-5
CSVWGGLGETQYF
>TRBV3-1/TRBV3-2|TRBJ2-7
CASSQPLSGQQVEQYF
>TRBV28|TRBJ1-1
CASSLGQNTEAFF
>TRBV10-3|TRBJ1-1
CAISEGLTGEAFF
>TRBV28|TRBJ2-7
CASTPRAGAAEQYF
>TRBV6-5|TRBJ1-1
CASSYGGVLGTEAFF
>TRBV4-1|TRBJ2-2
CASSQEQGISGELFF
>TRBV5-1|TRBJ2-7
CASSPAPKRQSSYEQYF
>TRBV29-1|TRBJ1-2
CSVGFPGTAYGYTF
>TRBV27|TRBJ2-3
CASSPWPNGPTDTQYF
>TRBV6-5|TRBJ2-7
CASSPTSGRENEQYF
>TRBV6-1|TRBJ2-7
CASSERGGIGAYEQYF
>TRBV7-3|TRBJ1-2
CASRLDRDKYGYTF
>TRBV4-2|TRBJ1-1
CASSYRQGASEAFF
>TRBV7-9|TRBJ1-2
CASSSYTTWLGYTF
>TRBV6-1|TRBJ1-3
CASSDLFGKDGNTIYF
>TRBV6-2/TRBV6-3|TRBJ2-1
CASNPITGTSGGNEQFF
>TRBV5-4|TRBJ1-6
CASSWTGLDSPLHF
>TRBV4-2|TRBJ2-1
CASSQDGGEIYEQFF
>TRBV7-9|TRBJ1-3
CASSLGRFSGNTIYF
>TRBV11-1|TRBJ2-3
CASSLDRVADTQYF
>TRBV19|TRBJ2-1
CASSTKGLAGYSYNEQFF
>TRBV6-5|TRBJ2-5
CASTAGQGVLETQYF
>TRBV6-1|TRBJ1-1
CASSEHRRGRVNTEAFF
>TRBV29-1|TRBJ1-3
CSVGGGIQGSSGNTIYF
>TRBV4-2|TRBJ1-2
CASSQEPLHSGRYGYTF
>TRBV10-3|TRBJ1-2
CAISEPFKTADFYGYTF